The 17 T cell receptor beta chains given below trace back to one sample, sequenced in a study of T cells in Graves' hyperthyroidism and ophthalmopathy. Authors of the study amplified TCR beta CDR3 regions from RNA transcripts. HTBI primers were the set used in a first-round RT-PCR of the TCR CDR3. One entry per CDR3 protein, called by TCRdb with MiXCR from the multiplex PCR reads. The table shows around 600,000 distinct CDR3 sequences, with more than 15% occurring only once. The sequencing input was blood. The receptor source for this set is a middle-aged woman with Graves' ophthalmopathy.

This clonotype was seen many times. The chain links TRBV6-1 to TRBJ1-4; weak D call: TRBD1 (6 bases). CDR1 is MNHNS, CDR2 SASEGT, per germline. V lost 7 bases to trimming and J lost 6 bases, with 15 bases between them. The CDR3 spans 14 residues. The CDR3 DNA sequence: TGTGCCAGCAAAGACCAGGGGTGGGATGAAAAACTGTTTTTT. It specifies CASKDQGWDEKLFF.

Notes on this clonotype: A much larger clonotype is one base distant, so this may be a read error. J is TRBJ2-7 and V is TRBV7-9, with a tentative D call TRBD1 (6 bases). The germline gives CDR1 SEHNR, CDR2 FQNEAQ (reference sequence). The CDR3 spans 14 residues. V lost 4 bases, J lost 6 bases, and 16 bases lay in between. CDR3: CASSSENRVREQYF. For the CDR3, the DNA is TGTGCCAGCAGCTCCGAAAACAGGGTTCGCGAGCAGTACTTC. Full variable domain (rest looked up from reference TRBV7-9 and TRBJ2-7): DTGVSQNPRHKITKRGQNVTFRCDPISEHNRLYWYRQTLGQGPEFLTYFQNEAQLEKSRLLSDRFSAERPKGSFSTLEIQRTEQGDSAMYLCASSSENRVREQYFGPGTRLTVT.

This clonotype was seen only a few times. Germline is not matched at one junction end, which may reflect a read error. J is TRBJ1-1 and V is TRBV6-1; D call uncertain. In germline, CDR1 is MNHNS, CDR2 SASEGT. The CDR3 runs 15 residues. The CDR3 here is CASGEGPGLNTEAFF. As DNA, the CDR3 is TGTGCCAGCGGTGAAGGCCCAGGTCTGAACACTGAAGCTTTCTTT.

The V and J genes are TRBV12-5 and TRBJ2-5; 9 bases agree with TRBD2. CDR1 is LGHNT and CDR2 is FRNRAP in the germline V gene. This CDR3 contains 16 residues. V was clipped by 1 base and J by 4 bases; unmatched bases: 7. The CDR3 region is CASGLGGGGAGETQYF. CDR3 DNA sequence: TGTGCTAGTGGTTTGGGTGGCGGGGGGGCCGGAGAGACCCAGTACTTC.

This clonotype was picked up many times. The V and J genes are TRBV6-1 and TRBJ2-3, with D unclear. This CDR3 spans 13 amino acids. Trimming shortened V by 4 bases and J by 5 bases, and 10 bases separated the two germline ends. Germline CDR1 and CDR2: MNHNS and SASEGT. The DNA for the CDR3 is TGTGCCAGCAGTGGCCCGTCTCGAGATACGCAGTATTTT. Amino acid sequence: CASSGPSRDTQYF.

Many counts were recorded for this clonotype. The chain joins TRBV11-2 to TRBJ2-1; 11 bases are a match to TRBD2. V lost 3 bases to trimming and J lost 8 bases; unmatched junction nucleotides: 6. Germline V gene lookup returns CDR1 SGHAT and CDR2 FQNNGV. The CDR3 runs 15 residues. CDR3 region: CASSLLAGGGDEQFF. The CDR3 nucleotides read TGTGCCAGCAGCTTGCTAGCGGGAGGAGGCGATGAGCAGTTCTTC.

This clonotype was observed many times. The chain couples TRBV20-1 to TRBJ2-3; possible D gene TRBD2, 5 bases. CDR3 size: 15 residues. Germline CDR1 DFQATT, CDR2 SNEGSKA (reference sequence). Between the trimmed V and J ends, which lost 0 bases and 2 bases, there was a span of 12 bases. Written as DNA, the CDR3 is TGCAGTGCTAGAGATTCGAGGGAGCCCACAGATACGCAGTATTTT. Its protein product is CSARDSREPTDTQYF.

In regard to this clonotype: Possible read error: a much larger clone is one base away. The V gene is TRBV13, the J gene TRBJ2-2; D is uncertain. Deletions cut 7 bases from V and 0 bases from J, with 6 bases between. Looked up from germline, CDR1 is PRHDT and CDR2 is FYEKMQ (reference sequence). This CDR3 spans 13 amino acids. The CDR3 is CASTFTNTGELFF. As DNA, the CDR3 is TGTGCCAGCACCTTTACGAACACCGGGGAGCTGTTTTTT. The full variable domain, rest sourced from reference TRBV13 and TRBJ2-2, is AAGVIQSPRHLIKEKRETATLKCYPIPRHDTVYWYQQGPGQDPQFLISFYEKMQSDKGSIPDRFSAQQFSDYHSELNMSSLELGDSALYFCASTFTNTGELFFGEGSRLTVL.

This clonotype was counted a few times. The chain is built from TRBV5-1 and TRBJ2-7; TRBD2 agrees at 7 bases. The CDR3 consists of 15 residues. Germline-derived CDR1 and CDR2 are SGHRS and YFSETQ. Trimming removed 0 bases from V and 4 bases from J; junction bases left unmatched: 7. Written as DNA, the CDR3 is TGCGCCAGCAGCTTGGCCGCGGGAGTTGGTTACGAGCAGTACTTC. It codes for CASSLAAGVGYEQYF.

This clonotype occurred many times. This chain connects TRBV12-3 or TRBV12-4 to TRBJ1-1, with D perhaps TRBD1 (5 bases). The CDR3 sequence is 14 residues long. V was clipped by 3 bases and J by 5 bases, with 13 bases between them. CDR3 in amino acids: CASSLEGRATEAFF. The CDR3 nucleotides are TGTGCCAGCAGTTTGGAGGGGAGGGCGACTGAAGCTTTCTTT.

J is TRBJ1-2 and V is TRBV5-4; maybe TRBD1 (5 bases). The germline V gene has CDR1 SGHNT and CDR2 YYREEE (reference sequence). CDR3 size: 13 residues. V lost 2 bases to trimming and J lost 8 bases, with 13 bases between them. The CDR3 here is CASSFDQGKGYTF. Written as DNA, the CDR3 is TGTGCCAGCAGCTTCGACCAGGGAAAAGGCTACACCTTC.

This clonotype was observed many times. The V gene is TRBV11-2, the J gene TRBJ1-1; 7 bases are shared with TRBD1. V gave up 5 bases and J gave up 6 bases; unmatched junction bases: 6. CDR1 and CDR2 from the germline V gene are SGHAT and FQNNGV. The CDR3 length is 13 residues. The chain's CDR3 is CASSRDRTPEAFF. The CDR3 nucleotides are TGTGCCAGCAGCCGGGACAGAACTCCTGAAGCTTTCTTT.

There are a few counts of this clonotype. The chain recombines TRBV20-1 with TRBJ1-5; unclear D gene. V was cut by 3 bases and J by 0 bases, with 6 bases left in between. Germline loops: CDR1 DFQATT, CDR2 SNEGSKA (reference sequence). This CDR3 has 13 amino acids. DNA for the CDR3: TGCAGTGCTAGTGAGCATAGCAATCAGCCCCAGCATTTT. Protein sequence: CSASEHSNQPQHF.

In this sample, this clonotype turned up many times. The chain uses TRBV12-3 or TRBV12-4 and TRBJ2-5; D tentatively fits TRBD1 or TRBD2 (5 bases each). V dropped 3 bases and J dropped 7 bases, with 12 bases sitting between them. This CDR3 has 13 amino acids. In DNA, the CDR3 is TGTGCCAGCAGTTTCAAGGCGAGGGGGACCCAGTACTTC. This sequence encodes CASSFKARGTQYF.

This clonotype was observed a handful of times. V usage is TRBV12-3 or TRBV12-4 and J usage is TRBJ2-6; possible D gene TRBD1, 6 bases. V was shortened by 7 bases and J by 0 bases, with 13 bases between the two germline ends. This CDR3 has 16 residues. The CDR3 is CASTSRGRSGANVLTF. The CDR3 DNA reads TGTGCCAGCACCTCCAGGGGTCGCTCTGGGGCCAACGTCCTGACTTTC.

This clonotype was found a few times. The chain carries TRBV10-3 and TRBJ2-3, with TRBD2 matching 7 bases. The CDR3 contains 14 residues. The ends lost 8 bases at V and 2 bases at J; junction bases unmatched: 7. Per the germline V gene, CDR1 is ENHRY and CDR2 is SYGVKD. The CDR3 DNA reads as TGTGCCATCCGAGCGGGACTGCACACAGATACGCAGTATTTT. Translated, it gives CAIRAGLHTDTQYF.

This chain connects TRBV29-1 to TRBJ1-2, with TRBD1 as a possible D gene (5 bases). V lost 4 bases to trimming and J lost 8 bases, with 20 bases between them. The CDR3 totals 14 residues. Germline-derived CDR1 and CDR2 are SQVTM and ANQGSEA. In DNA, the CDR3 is TGCAGCGTTGCCCGGGACCCGGGCTCGGGGGGCTACACCTTC. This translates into CSVARDPGSGGYTF.